Sequencing of this T cell receptor beta chain was carried out in a study of blood T cell dynamics during melanoma immunotherapy. Study-wide background: First-line therapy was either pembrolizumab or nivolumab with ipilimumab for metastatic melanoma. Findings and limits, study-wide: Clones driving repertoire changes may be melanoma-specific or general immune activation.

V was clipped by 4 bases and J by 5 bases; unmatched bases: 9. The CDR3 covers 14 residues. Germline CDR1 is SGHRS and CDR2 is YFSETQ. A note on this clone: The target antigen is unknown.

The time point here: week 3, after first cycle of checkpoint inhibitor. At 12 weeks after first infusion, RECIST 1.1 defined response for most patients. Patients had no prior systemic cancer treatment, immunosuppressants or other active cancers. Here immunoSEQ multiplex PCR was the method, and the copy in TCRdb shows in-frame clones only, minus some. The sample includes 10,000 to 13,000 clones, about nine tenths of them seen just once. Sequenced material: blood, taken from a patient treated with checkpoint blockade. The V call is TRBV5-1, the J call TRBJ2-7; 7 nucleotides align to TRBD1. The TCR originated in a human donor with melanoma. The CDR3: CASSIPTGSDEQYF. In DNA, the CDR3 is TGCGCCAGCAGCATCCCGACAGGGTCTGACGAGCAGTACTTC.